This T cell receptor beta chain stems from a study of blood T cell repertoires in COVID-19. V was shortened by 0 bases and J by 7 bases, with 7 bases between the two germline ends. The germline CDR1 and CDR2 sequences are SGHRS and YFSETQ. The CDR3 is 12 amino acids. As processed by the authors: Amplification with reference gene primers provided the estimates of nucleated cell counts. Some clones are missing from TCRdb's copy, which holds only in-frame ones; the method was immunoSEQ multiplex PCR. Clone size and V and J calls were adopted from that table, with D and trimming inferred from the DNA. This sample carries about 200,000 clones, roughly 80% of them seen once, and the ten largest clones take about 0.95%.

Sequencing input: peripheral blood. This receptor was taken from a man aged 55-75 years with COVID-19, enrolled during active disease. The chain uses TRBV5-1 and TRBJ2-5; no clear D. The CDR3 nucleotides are TGCGCCAGCAGCTTGGATGTCGGGACCCAGTACTTC. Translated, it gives CASSLDVGTQYF. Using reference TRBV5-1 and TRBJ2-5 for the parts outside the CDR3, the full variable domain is KAGVTQTPRYLIKTRGQQVTLSCSPISGHRSVSWYQQTPGQGLQFLFEYFSETQRNKGNFPGRFSGRQFSNSRSEMNVSTLELGDSALYLCASSLDVGTQYFGPGTRLLVL.